This T cell receptor (beta chain) was obtained from a study of monozygotic twins with inflammatory bowel disease (dated by TCRdb to between 2018 and 2021). For the study in its entirety: The complete study included about 30 monozygotic twin pairs: 19 IBD-discordant Danish pairs and nine German pairs, of which four were IBD-concordant and five were IBD-discordant. Within discordant pairs, disease-associated traits were sought mainly by comparing IBD patients with their genetically identical healthy co-twins. Each individual had, on average, about 151 000 unique TCRalpha sequences and 181 000 unique TCRbeta sequences available for analysis.

Points on this clonotype: The clone's antigen remains unknown.

The germline V gene gives CDR1 as SNHLY and CDR2 as FYNNEI. The CDR3, from cysteine to phenylalanine, totals 11 residues. Nucleotide data are not available. Library prep was done by 5' RACE. The input for every TCR library was around 4,000 ng of total RNA. For each sample, cDNA synthesis was carried out in eight separate reactions using SMARTScribe reverse transcriptase. During cDNA synthesis, template switching was used to introduce unique molecular identifiers that contained a 6-nucleotide sample barcode. Amplification of TCRalpha and TCRbeta cDNA involved two nested PCRs of roughly 17 and 9 cycles, and each PCR was followed by bead purification. Before amplification, the cDNA was both treated with uracil DNA-glycosylase and purified with the QIAquick PCR purification kit. The second PCR added Illumina TruSeq-compatible adapters along with sample-specific barcodes. TapeStation and Qubit were used to check library quality and concentration, and 4 to 6 ng of each library went into the pool. Sequencing of pooled libraries was carried out on an Illumina HiSeq2500 single-index Rapid Run using 2 x 100 bp reads and custom sequencing primers. Concerning the study's data processing: PCR and sequencing errors were corrected by UMI-based consensus assembly using MiGEC version 1.2.6. MiXCR version 2.1.1 was used to carry out V(D)J alignment, clonotype assembly and CDR3 extraction. To normalise gene usage, clonotype sharing and MAIT/NKT TCR abundance, the top 1000, 10 000 and 20 000 clonotypes in each sample were analysed. After downsampling to 27 000 UMIs, diversity was calculated as the inverse Simpson index using the vegan R package. Paired Mann-Whitney U tests were applied to discordant twin pairs, with Benjamini-Hochberg correction for multiple testing. TCRdb reprocessed the raw reads; every CDR3 protein sequence is a single record, and DNA is not supplied. The V and J calls here are based on TCRdb, not the publication. This sample's table carries approximately 40,000 distinct CDR3 sequences. The ten largest clonotypes hold less than 6.5% of the sample.

From each donor, an approximately 2.3 ml peripheral blood sample was collected into PAXgene tubes and kept at -80 degrees C. Total RNA was isolated from whole blood with the PAXgene blood miRNA kit on an automated QIAcube, without T cell sorting. Peripheral blood from monozygotic twin pairs, either concordant or discordant for inflammatory bowel disease, underwent deep TCRalpha and TCRbeta repertoire profiling that used unique molecular barcoding. Smoking habits were recorded for all twin pairs, and individuals were classified as current, former or never smokers. The paper as a whole reports these results and caveats: The results gave no support for a single strong signal or clonotype linked to IBD. No difference in repertoire similarity was observed between concordant and discordant twins, possibly owing to limited statistical power. Fewer clonotypes were shared with other individuals by IBD patients than by healthy twins, most markedly in patients showing signs of disease activity. Because patients were on differing immunosuppressive treatments, the repertoires may have picked up extra background noise and inter-individual variability. IBD patients had lower TCRbeta repertoire diversity, measured by the inverse Simpson index, than their healthy co-twins. The analysis was unable to tell different T cell subtypes apart.

Specimen: blood. The chain is made from TRBV2 and TRBJ1-1. The origin of this receptor is a human donor with ulcerative colitis or Crohn's disease, or a healthy co-twin of an affected twin (not recorded which). The CDR3 region: CASLRNTEAFF.